This T cell receptor (beta chain) was sequenced during a study of PD-1 blockade in classical Hodgkin lymphoma. Germline V gene data show CDR1 as SGHTA and CDR2 as FQGNSA. This CDR3 contains 17 residues. After removal of 5 bases from V and 6 bases from J, the junction contained 15 bases not matched to a gene. Stated time point: newly diagnosed, previously untreated cHL patient sample. Generated by immunoSEQ multiplex PCR, the TCRdb table keeps only in-frame clones and is missing some. The sample shows roughly 70,000 clones, roughly 92% of them seen only once. The V and J genes are TRBV7-2 and TRBJ2-3; 9 bases match TRBD2. Material: peripheral blood mononuclear cells (PBMCs). This TCR was sampled from a human donor with classical Hodgkin lymphoma. CDR3 in amino acids: CASSPDGLAKYSDTQYF. The CDR3 region has the DNA TGTGCCAGCAGCCCCGATGGACTAGCGAAATATTCGGATACGCAGTATTTT.